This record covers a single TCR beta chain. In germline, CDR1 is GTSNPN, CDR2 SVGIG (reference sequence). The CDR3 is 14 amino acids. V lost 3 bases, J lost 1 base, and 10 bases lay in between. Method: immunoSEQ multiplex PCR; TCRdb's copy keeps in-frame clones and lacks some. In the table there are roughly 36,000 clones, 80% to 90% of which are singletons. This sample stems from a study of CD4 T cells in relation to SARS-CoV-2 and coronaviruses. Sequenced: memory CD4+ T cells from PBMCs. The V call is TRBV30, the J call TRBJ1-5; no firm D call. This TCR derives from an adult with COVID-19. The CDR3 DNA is TGTGCCTGGAGCACAGTGGACAGCAATCAGCCCCAGCATTTT. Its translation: CAWSTVDSNQPQHF.